The rows below give T cell receptor beta chains drawn from one sample of a study of CD8+ T cells in alopecia areata. Assay: immunoSEQ multiplex PCR; the TCRdb copy retains only in-frame clones and omits some. Of about 110,000 clones in the sample, 58% were seen once. Sequencing input: NKG2D-low CD8+ T cells sorted from blood. Source of these receptors: a human donor with alopecia areata. The CDR3 runs from the conserved cysteine through the conserved F or W. The order of the fields is D gene, clone size, J gene, V gene, CDR3 protein, CDR3 DNA. The D gene is left open where the match is weak. Clone size is shown for a subset of rows, as once, few, many or a class of expanded clone.

d_call: TRBD2
clone_size: .
j_call: TRBJ2-1
v_call: TRBV25-1
cdr3_aa: CASSMTSGPSEQFF
cdr3_nt: TGTGCCAGCAGTATGACTAGCGGGCCTTCTGAGCAGTTCTTC

d_call: TRBD2
clone_size: .
j_call: TRBJ2-1
v_call: TRBV4-1
cdr3_aa: CASSQGGTSGRNEQFF
cdr3_nt: TGCGCCAGCAGCCAAGGCGGGACTAGCGGGAGGAATGAGCAGTTCTTC

d_call: TRBD2
clone_size: .
j_call: TRBJ2-3
v_call: TRBV5-1
cdr3_aa: CASSMGLAATDTQYF
cdr3_nt: TGCGCCAGCAGCATGGGACTAGCGGCCACAGATACGCAGTATTTT

d_call: .
clone_size: .
j_call: TRBJ2-5
v_call: TRBV27
cdr3_aa: CASSPRALYQETQYF
cdr3_nt: TGTGCCAGCAGTCCACGGGCCCTGTACCAAGAGACCCAGTACTTC

d_call: .
clone_size: .
j_call: TRBJ2-2
v_call: TRBV28
cdr3_aa: CASSDGPSEEGELFF
cdr3_nt: TGTGCCAGCTCCGACGGGCCCTCGGAGGAGGGGGAGCTGTTTTTT

d_call: .
clone_size: few
j_call: TRBJ2-1
v_call: TRBV29-1
cdr3_aa: CSARQRTNEQFF
cdr3_nt: TGCAGCGCGCGGCAGCGGACCAATGAGCAGTTCTTC

d_call: TRBD2
clone_size: few
j_call: TRBJ2-1
v_call: TRBV14
cdr3_aa: CASSQEAGALYEQFF
cdr3_nt: TGTGCCAGCAGCCAGGAAGCGGGAGCTCTCTATGAGCAGTTCTTC

d_call: .
clone_size: .
j_call: TRBJ1-1
v_call: TRBV19
cdr3_aa: CASAAGMNTEAFF
cdr3_nt: TGTGCCAGTGCGGCAGGGATGAACACTGAAGCTTTCTTT

d_call: TRBD2
clone_size: .
j_call: TRBJ2-3
v_call: TRBV5-6
cdr3_aa: CASSLSGDGTDTQYF
cdr3_nt: TGTGCCAGCAGCCTTAGCGGGGACGGCACAGATACGCAGTATTTT

d_call: .
clone_size: .
j_call: TRBJ2-7
v_call: TRBV29-1
cdr3_aa: CSVVRGSAFPYEQYF
cdr3_nt: TGCAGCGTTGTTCGGGGCAGCGCCTTCCCCTACGAGCAGTACTTC

d_call: TRBD1
clone_size: .
j_call: TRBJ1-3
v_call: TRBV15
cdr3_aa: CATSKTGAGNTIYF
cdr3_nt: TGTGCCACCAGCAAGACAGGGGCCGGAAACACCATATATTTT

d_call: .
clone_size: few
j_call: TRBJ2-2
v_call: TRBV28
cdr3_aa: CASSFGRVTGELFF
cdr3_nt: TGTGCCAGCAGTTTTGGGCGCGTGACCGGGGAGCTGTTTTTT

d_call: .
clone_size: .
j_call: TRBJ1-1
v_call: TRBV7-6
cdr3_aa: CASSLAANTEAFF
cdr3_nt: TGTGCCAGCAGCTTAGCCGCTAACACTGAAGCTTTCTTT

d_call: TRBD1
clone_size: .
j_call: TRBJ2-7
v_call: TRBV27
cdr3_aa: CASSMTGFSYEQYF
cdr3_nt: TGTGCCAGCAGTATGACAGGGTTTTCCTACGAGCAGTACTTC

d_call: TRBD2
clone_size: .
j_call: TRBJ2-7
v_call: TRBV5-1
cdr3_aa: CASSRGDLYLEQYF
cdr3_nt: TGCGCCAGCAGTCGGGGGGACTTGTACCTCGAGCAGTACTTC

d_call: .
clone_size: .
j_call: TRBJ2-3
v_call: TRBV25-1
cdr3_aa: CASVDTLRQDTQYF
cdr3_nt: TGTGCCAGCGTGGACACTCTACGACAAGATACGCAGTATTTT

d_call: .
clone_size: .
j_call: TRBJ2-7
v_call: TRBV7-8
cdr3_aa: CASSVRDNLWEQYF
cdr3_nt: TGTGCCAGCAGCGTCCGGGACAACCTTTGGGAGCAGTACTTC

d_call: .
clone_size: .
j_call: TRBJ2-1
v_call: TRBV5-8
cdr3_aa: CASGTGTSSYNEQFF
cdr3_nt: TGTGCCAGCGGCACGGGAACCAGCTCCTACAATGAGCAGTTCTTC

d_call: TRBD2
clone_size: .
j_call: TRBJ2-1
v_call: TRBV2
cdr3_aa: CASGLYTGGEQFF
cdr3_nt: TGTGCCAGCGGTCTGTATACCGGGGGGGAGCAGTTCTTC

d_call: .
clone_size: .
j_call: TRBJ2-7
v_call: TRBV4-1
cdr3_aa: CASSQVSQYSYEQYF
cdr3_nt: TGCGCCAGCAGCCAAGTAAGCCAGTACTCCTACGAGCAGTACTTC

d_call: .
clone_size: .
j_call: TRBJ2-7
v_call: TRBV6-5
cdr3_aa: CASSYRGQAYEQYF
cdr3_nt: TGTGCCAGCAGTTACCGGGGGCAGGCCTACGAGCAGTACTTC

d_call: .
clone_size: .
j_call: TRBJ2-3
v_call: TRBV5-1
cdr3_aa: CASRFWSSTDTQYF
cdr3_nt: TGCGCCAGCAGGTTCTGGTCTAGCACAGATACGCAGTATTTT

d_call: TRBD2
clone_size: once
j_call: TRBJ2-7
v_call: TRBV7-8
cdr3_aa: CASSLAGTSVEQYF
cdr3_nt: TGTGCCAGCAGCTTAGCCGGGACTAGTGTTGAGCAGTACTTC

d_call: .
clone_size: .
j_call: TRBJ1-1
v_call: TRBV9
cdr3_aa: CASSVYGTSEAFF
cdr3_nt: TGTGCCAGCAGCGTATACGGGACGAGTGAAGCTTTCTTT

d_call: .
clone_size: .
j_call: TRBJ1-2
v_call: TRBV6-6
cdr3_aa: CASRGDYGYTF
cdr3_nt: TGTGCCAGCAGGGGTGACTATGGCTACACCTTC

d_call: .
clone_size: .
j_call: TRBJ1-5
v_call: TRBV15
cdr3_aa: CATSRDAVSNQPQHF
cdr3_nt: TGTGCCACCAGCAGAGATGCAGTAAGCAATCAGCCCCAGCATTTT

d_call: .
clone_size: .
j_call: TRBJ2-7
v_call: TRBV5-1
cdr3_aa: CASSLSNLHGTYEQYF
cdr3_nt: TGCGCCAGCAGCCTGTCCAATTTACACGGCACCTACGAGCAGTACTTC

d_call: .
clone_size: .
j_call: TRBJ2-3
v_call: TRBV14
cdr3_aa: CASSQVGSSTDTQYF
cdr3_nt: TGTGCCAGCAGCCAGGTCGGGTCCAGCACAGATACGCAGTATTTT

d_call: .
clone_size: once
j_call: TRBJ2-1
v_call: TRBV4-1
cdr3_aa: CASSQVLRESSYNEQFF
cdr3_nt: TGCGCCAGCAGCCAAGTTCTCCGGGAGAGCTCCTACAATGAGCAGTTCTTC

d_call: .
clone_size: .
j_call: TRBJ2-1
v_call: TRBV11-2
cdr3_aa: CASSSSREQFF
cdr3_nt: TGTGCCAGCAGCTCCTCCCGCGAGCAGTTCTTC

d_call: .
clone_size: .
j_call: TRBJ2-7
v_call: TRBV20-1
cdr3_aa: CSAFWSGEQYF
cdr3_nt: TGCAGTGCCTTCTGGTCGGGCGAGCAGTACTTC

d_call: TRBD2
clone_size: .
j_call: TRBJ2-1
v_call: TRBV13
cdr3_aa: CASRDRTSGYNEQFF
cdr3_nt: TGTGCCAGCAGAGATCGGACTAGCGGATACAATGAGCAGTTCTTC

d_call: .
clone_size: .
j_call: TRBJ1-3
v_call: TRBV29-1
cdr3_aa: CSVESGPGNTIYF
cdr3_nt: TGCAGCGTTGAAAGTGGTCCTGGAAACACCATATATTTT

d_call: .
clone_size: .
j_call: TRBJ1-1
v_call: TRBV28
cdr3_aa: CASTSSQGLNTEAFF
cdr3_nt: TGTGCCAGCACTTCTTCACAGGGACTGAACACTGAAGCTTTCTTT

d_call: .
clone_size: few
j_call: TRBJ2-1
v_call: TRBV19
cdr3_aa: CASGDQGAYNEQFF
cdr3_nt: TGTGCCAGCGGCGATCAAGGGGCCTACAATGAGCAGTTCTTC

d_call: .
clone_size: .
j_call: TRBJ2-3
v_call: TRBV7-9
cdr3_aa: CASSPRAGRGTDTQYF
cdr3_nt: TGTGCCAGCAGCCCCCGGGCCGGGAGAGGCACAGATACGCAGTATTTT

d_call: .
clone_size: .
j_call: TRBJ2-1
v_call: TRBV28
cdr3_aa: CASSLVLGQSNEQFF
cdr3_nt: TGTGCCAGCAGTTTGGTTCTGGGGCAGAGCAATGAGCAGTTCTTC

d_call: .
clone_size: .
j_call: TRBJ2-5
v_call: TRBV28
cdr3_aa: CASSFYREKETQYF
cdr3_nt: TGTGCCAGCAGTTTCTACCGGGAAAAAGAGACCCAGTACTTC

d_call: .
clone_size: few
j_call: TRBJ2-3
v_call: TRBV7-9
cdr3_aa: CASSSASTDTQYF
cdr3_nt: TGTGCCAGCAGCTCCGCTAGCACAGATACGCAGTATTTT

d_call: .
clone_size: .
j_call: TRBJ1-5
v_call: TRBV6-5
cdr3_aa: CASSYPATNQPQHF
cdr3_nt: TGTGCCAGCAGTTACCCGGCTACCAATCAGCCCCAGCATTTT